One sample yielded the 22 T cell receptor beta chains listed below, sequenced in a study of tumor and adjacent non-tumor tissue in lung cancer. The template was RNA from unsorted bulk tissue. TCRbeta libraries were built with three rounds of nested PCR, modified from ARM-PCR. Via MiXCR, TCRdb re-called the multiplex PCR reads, giving one row per CDR3 protein. The repertoire has about 93,000 distinct CDR3 sequences, around 65% of them found once; the top ten carry about 15%. Sample: lung tumor tissue. All receptors derive from a man between 65 and 80 years old with non-small cell lung cancer.

Comment on this clonotype: Compared with germline, one end of the junction differs, possibly owing to a read error. The chain combines TRBV29-1 with TRBJ1-5; D not resolved. The CDR3 is made up of 13 amino acids. Germline CDR1 and CDR2: SQVTM and ANQGSEA. CDR3 protein: CSVVRDSNQPQHF. The CDR3 DNA is TGCAGCGTTGTTAGGGATAGCAATCAGCCCCAACATTTT.

This chain connects TRBV6-1 to TRBJ1-1, with TRBD1 matching over 8 bases. The CDR3 has 12 amino acids. The V segment lost 8 bases and the J segment 7 bases; nucleotides outside the gene matches: 6. Germline V gene lookup returns CDR1 MNHNS and CDR2 SASEGT. The CDR3 sequence is CASGQGSIEAFF. In nucleotides, the CDR3 is TGTGCCAGCGGACAGGGTTCAATTGAAGCTTTCTTT.

This clonotype was counted a few times. This may arise from a read error, as a much more abundant clone is one base away. This chain joins TRBV4-1 and TRBJ2-5, with D perhaps TRBD1 (6 bases). In germline, CDR1 is MGHRA, CDR2 YSYEKL. This CDR3 is built from 15 residues. CDR3 sequence: CVSSQVPGQQETQYF. The CDR3 nucleotides read TGCGTCAGCAGCCAAGTTCCGGGACAACAAGAGACCCAGTACTTC.

This clonotype was recorded once. At one end, the junction sequence differs from germline, possibly due to a read error. The V gene is TRBV6-6, the J gene TRBJ2-1, with D uncertain. The CDR3 has 16 residues. CDR1 MNHNY and CDR2 SVGAGI come from the germline V gene (reference sequence). CDR3 DNA: TGTGCCGGCAGTACGGGCATTGGAAAGGATAACAATGAGCAGTTCTTC. Residues: CAGSTGIGKDNNEQFF.

In its sample, this clonotype was seen many times. V usage is TRBV29-1 and J usage is TRBJ2-5; tentative D call: TRBD2 (6 bases). Germline V gene lookup returns CDR1 SQVTM and CDR2 ANQGSEA. Trimming took off 3 bases at V and 6 bases at J, with 11 bases between the two ends. The CDR3 runs to 12 residues. The CDR3 DNA reads TGCAGCGTTGATCCGGGGAGGCAGACCCAGTACTTC. It encodes CSVDPGRQTQYF.

This clonotype was seen only a few times. V and J are TRBV28 and TRBJ2-7, with a possible D match to TRBD2 (7 bases). The CDR3 extends over 12 amino acids. From germline, CDR1 is MDHEN and CDR2 SYDVKM. The V and J ends lost 8 bases and 4 bases respectively, with 12 bases between them. The CDR3 DNA reads as TGTGCCAGCTCGGGGGGCCCGTACGAGCAGTACTTC. This sequence encodes CASSGGPYEQYF. Filled out from reference TRBV28 and TRBJ2-7, the complete variable domain reads DVKVTQSSRYLVKRTGEKVFLECVQDMDHENMFWYRQDPGLGLRLIYFSYDVKMKEKGDIPEGYSVSREKKERFSLILESASTNQTSMYLCASSGGPYEQYFGPGTRLTVT.

In regard to this clonotype: One junction end disagrees with the germline gene, perhaps due to a read error. This chain connects TRBV11-2 to TRBJ1-6, with D maybe TRBD1 (6 bases). This CDR3 is 16 amino acids long. Germline lookup yields CDR1 SGHAT and CDR2 FQNNGV. CDR3 sequence: CASSLNRQASNSPLHF. The CDR3 DNA follows: TGTGCTAGCAGCTTAAATCGACAGGCGTCTAATTCACCCCTCCACTTT.

The chain recombines TRBV5-4 with TRBJ2-3; D call uncertain. V lost 6 bases and J 3 bases, leaving 17 bases between the germline ends. The CDR3 extends over 15 amino acids. Germline V gives CDR1 SGHNT, CDR2 YYREEE (reference sequence). CDR3 coding DNA: TGTGCCAGCAACACGAGGCCTCAAATAACAGATACGCAGTATTTT. Translation gives CASNTRPQITDTQYF.

This chain joins TRBV11-3 and TRBJ1-2; TRBD1 might be the D (6 bases). The CDR3 is made up of 13 amino acids. V dropped 4 bases and J dropped 9 bases, with 15 bases sitting between them. In germline, CDR1 is SGHNT, CDR2 YENEEA. For the CDR3, the DNA is TGTGCCAGCAGCTCCAGCAGGGGTGCGAGCTACACCTTC. Protein product: CASSSSRGASYTF. Complete variable domain (other parts from reference TRBV11-3 and TRBJ1-2): EAGVVQSPRYKIIEKKQPVAFWCNPISGHNTLYWYLQNLGQGPELLIRYENEEAVDDSQLPKDRFSAERLKGVDSTLKIQPAELGDSAVYLCASSSSRGASYTFGSGTRLTVV.

On this clonotype: An end of the junction differs from the germline gene, which may be a read error. This chain links TRBV11-2 with TRBJ2-2; D ambiguous. CDR1 SGHAT and CDR2 FQNNGV come from the germline V gene. CDR3 length equals 14 residues. CDR3 nucleotides: TGTTCCAGCAAGAGGCAGAGGAATACAGGGGAGCTGTTTTTT. It encodes CSSKRQRNTGELFF.

This clonotype has at least ten counts. V and J are TRBV6-2 or TRBV6-3 and TRBJ1-2; TRBD1 agrees at 7 bases. Trimming took 6 bases from V and 3 from J; bases not matched to a gene: 10. Looked up from germline, CDR1 is MNHEY and CDR2 is SVGEGT. CDR3 length equals 15 residues. CDR3 DNA sequence: TGTGCCAGCAGAACGTATCAGGGGGAGGACTATGGCTACACCTTC. It encodes CASRTYQGEDYGYTF.

On this clonotype: One junction end disagrees with the germline gene, perhaps due to a read error. V gene TRBV5-4 combines with J gene TRBJ2-5, with TRBD1 matching 8 bases. Germline CDR1 is SGHNT and CDR2 is YYREEE (reference sequence). The CDR3 is 16 amino acids. CDR3 sequence (DNA): TGTGCTAGCAACCAGTCGCCGGCAGGGGGCCCGGAGACCCGGTACTTC. Its translation is CASNQSPAGGPETRYF.

This chain joins TRBV20-1 and TRBJ1-5; D is perhaps TRBD1 (6 bases). The V and J ends lost 3 bases and 8 bases respectively, with 20 bases between them. The CDR3 runs to 15 residues. The V gene's germline CDR1 is DFQATT and CDR2 SNEGSKA (reference sequence). The DNA of the CDR3 is TGCAGTGCTAGTGCCCCCCATGGGGGCCAAGAGCCCCAGCATTTT. Its protein is CSASAPHGGQEPQHF.

The chain links TRBV29-1 to TRBJ2-1; 11 bases agree with TRBD2. This CDR3 has 16 residues. The V gene's germline CDR1 is SQVTM and CDR2 ANQGSEA. Losses at the gene ends were 5 bases for V and 9 bases for J; bases not matched to a gene: 15. CDR3 DNA sequence: TGCAGCGTTTTTGCCCCTAGCGGGAGGCTTTATAGTGAGCAGTTCTTC. Translation: CSVFAPSGRLYSEQFF.

This clonotype appeared a single time. Germline is not matched at one junction end, which may reflect a read error. This sequence joins TRBV6-2 or TRBV6-3 and TRBJ2-1, with D uncertain. Germline V gives CDR1 MNHEY, CDR2 SVGEGT. This CDR3 region has 16 residues. CDR3 sequence (DNA): TGTGCCTGCACCTACGGCATGGGCTTACTTGGCAATGAGCAGCTCTTC. It encodes CACTYGMGLLGNEQLF.

Worth noting for this clonotype: This clone may be a read error of a much larger clone one base away. This chain uses TRBV20-1 with TRBJ2-6; D remains unclear. The ends were cut back, 2 bases at V and 3 bases at J, with 8 bases in the middle. Germline CDR1 reads DFQATT; CDR2 reads SNEGSKA (reference sequence). This CDR3 is 14 amino acids long. CDR3 DNA sequence: TGCAGTGCTAGACCGATAGTTGGGGCCAACGTCCTGACTTTC. This encodes CSARPIVGANVLTF.

The V gene is TRBV20-1, the J gene TRBJ2-3; a weak D match, TRBD2 (6 bases). Trimming stripped 2 bases from V and 1 base from J, with 10 bases between. Germline V gives CDR1 DFQATT, CDR2 SNEGSKA (reference sequence). This CDR3 is 14 amino acids long. The CDR3 nucleotides read TGCAGTGCTAGACGTAGCGGCCGCACAGATACGCAGTATTTT. Its translation is CSARRSGRTDTQYF.

The chain has TRBV20-1 and TRBJ2-7; no definite D call. This CDR3 contains 12 residues. CDR1 DFQATT and CDR2 SNEGSKA come from the germline V gene (reference sequence). The ends were cut back, 7 bases at V and 1 base at J, with 11 bases in the middle. The DNA for the CDR3 is TGCAGTGGTATCTGGGCTTCCTACGAGCAGTACTTC. It is translated as CSGIWASYEQYF.

A note on this clonotype: The germline gene is not matched at one end of the junction; a read error may be the cause. CDR3 in DNA: TGTGCCAACAGCACGGGACTCAGCTCCTACAAAGAGCAGTTCTTC. It encodes CANSTGLSSYKEQFF. The gene calls are TRBV12-3 or TRBV12-4 and TRBJ2-1; D is perhaps TRBD2 (6 bases). The CDR3 has 15 residues.

Remarks on this clonotype: A read error may explain this, as a much larger clone is one base away. The chain joins TRBV6-1 to TRBJ2-3; the D call may be TRBD1 or TRBD2 (5 bases each). Trimming shortened V by 11 bases and J by 10 bases, and 19 bases separated the two germline ends. Germline V gene sequence: CDR1 MNHNS, CDR2 SASEGT. This CDR3 has 12 residues. The DNA for the CDR3 is TGTGCCTGCAAGGATCCGGGGCGGGCGCAGTATTTT. It specifies CACKDPGRAQYF.

For this clonotype: An end of the junction differs from the germline gene, which may be a read error. The gene calls are TRBV6-1 and TRBJ2-1; D remains ambiguous. Germline V gene data show CDR1 as MNHNS and CDR2 as SASEGT. The CDR3 is made up of 15 amino acids. CDR3 in DNA: TGTGCCAGCAGTGGACGGCCAGACTCCTACAACGAGCAGTTCTTC. Its translation: CASSGRPDSYNEQFF.

Here the CDR3 reads CASSQTGLAPVSSYNEQFF. CDR3 sequence (DNA): TGTGCCAGCAGTCAGACTGGGCTAGCGCCAGTTAGCTCCTACAATGAGCAGTTCTTC. V and J are TRBV5-4 and TRBJ2-1; a possible D gene is TRBD2 (6 bases). Germline CDR1 SGHNT, CDR2 YYREEE (reference sequence). This CDR3 is 19 amino acids long. Trimming cost V 5 bases and J 0 bases, with 24 bases left between them.